This T cell receptor (beta chain) was sequenced in a study of T-cell memory formation after mild COVID-19. Study-wide results and limits: Largely, contracting CD4+ clones fell within CM and EM, and contracting CD8+ clones within EMRA.

The J segment lost 0 bases and the V segment lost 5 bases, leaving 7 bases of the junction unmatched. The CDR3 extends over 18 amino acids. Germline assignment: CDR1 SEHNR and CDR2 FQNEAQ (reference sequence). As concerns this clonotype: Its antigen remains unknown.

Using its own MiXCR run on the 5' RACE reads, TCRdb lists one record per CDR3 protein. The sample has 400,000 to 500,000 distinct CDR3 sequences, around 20% seen once. The specimen was PBMCs or a T cell subset sorted from them (not recorded which). The chain combines TRBV7-9 with TRBJ2-1; 13 positions agree with TRBD2. This sequence was found in an adult woman who had mild COVID-19 (a few samples of this study predate the infection). Cell type and time point are not known. This CDR3 is CASSRSGTSGVSYNEQFF. The DNA of the CDR3 is TGTGCCAGCAGCCGATCCGGGACTAGCGGGGTCTCCTACAATGAGCAGTTCTTC.